The rows below give T cell receptor beta chains drawn from one sample of a study of Ad26.COV2.S vaccination and SARS-CoV-2 variants. TCRdb's table, derived via immunoSEQ multiplex PCR, lists solely in-frame clones and lacks some. The sample holds hundreds of thousands of clones, around 90% seen once. This specimen consisted of peripheral blood, obtained in a trial of Ad26.COV2.S vaccine versus placebo. The receptor source for this set is a person between 18 and 65 years old who received the Ad26.COV2.S COVID-19 vaccine or a placebo. Each CDR3 is given with its conserved first and last residue. The D gene is left open where the match is weak. The size of a clone is reported for some rows only, either as once, few or many, or as a class for expanded clones.

TRBJ1-1 - TRBD1 TRBV18 CASSPQGAGTEAFF TGTGCCAGCTCACCCCAGGGGGCGGGTACTGAAGCTTTCTTT
TRBJ2-3 - TRBD2 TRBV7-6 CASSLAPTSGGTDTQYF TGTGCCAGCAGCTTGGCCCCGACTAGCGGGGGCACAGATACGCAGTATTTT
TRBJ2-1 - - TRBV30 CAWNGGGEQFF TGTGCCTGGAACGGGGGCGGTGAGCAGTTCTTC
TRBJ1-1 - TRBD1 TRBV5-6 CASSHGTGGAFF TGTGCCAGCAGCCACGGGACAGGGGGGGCTTTCTTT
TRBJ2-1 - - TRBV5-4 CASSGGTQPYNEQFF TGTGCCAGCAGCGGCGGGACACAGCCCTACAATGAGCAGTTCTTC
TRBJ2-3 - - TRBV11-3 CASSNGRPNTDTQYF TGTGCCAGCAGCAACGGACGGCCGAACACAGATACGCAGTATTTT
TRBJ2-2 - - TRBV7-9 CASSLGLGTLSGELFF TGTGCCAGCAGCTTAGGCCTCGGGACTCTCTCCGGGGAGCTGTTTTTT
TRBJ1-3 - - TRBV5-6 CASSPTGSSGNTIYF TGTGCCAGCAGTCCTACAGGGAGCTCTGGAAACACCATATATTTT
TRBJ1-3 - - TRBV29-1 CSGEVSGNTIYF TGCAGCGGAGAGGTCTCTGGAAACACCATATATTTT
TRBJ1-6 - - TRBV6-5 CASSLEDSSPLHF TGTGCCAGCAGTTTAGAGGATTCTTCACCCCTCCACTTT
TRBJ1-6 - - TRBV6-6 CASSLTSPANNSPLHF TGTGCCAGCAGCCTGACCTCGCCAGCGAACAATTCACCCCTCCACTTT
TRBJ2-7 - TRBD1 TRBV2 CASRKDRNSYEQYF TGTGCCAGCAGGAAGGACAGGAACTCCTACGAGCAGTACTTC
TRBJ1-4 - - TRBV3-1/TRBV3-2 CASSLRGAKHEKLFF TGTGCCAGCAGCCTACGTGGGGCCAAACATGAAAAACTGTTTTTT
TRBJ2-5 - - TRBV4-3 CASSQEGIGETQYF TGCGCCAGCAGCCAAGAGGGGATCGGAGAGACCCAGTACTTC
TRBJ2-7 - - TRBV11-1 CASSRQWGTDEQYF TGTGCCAGCAGCCGACAGTGGGGGACGGATGAGCAGTACTTC
TRBJ2-7 - TRBD1 TRBV11-2 CASSLDLGTAPYEQYF TGTGCCAGCAGCTTAGATCTGGGGACAGCACCCTACGAGCAGTACTTC
TRBJ2-1 - TRBD2 TRBV27 CASSAPGLATGEQFF TGTGCCAGCAGTGCCCCGGGACTAGCGACCGGTGAGCAGTTCTTC
TRBJ1-1 - - TRBV6-5 CASRGTGNTEAFF TGTGCCAGCAGGGGAACAGGGAACACTGAAGCTTTCTTT
TRBJ2-7 - TRBD2 TRBV6-2/TRBV6-3 CASSYQKNRTSGGRKQYF TGTGCCAGCAGTTACCAAAAAAACCGGACTAGCGGGGGCAGGAAGCAGTACTTC
TRBJ1-5 - - TRBV12-5 CASGLNRERNQPQHF TGTGCTAGTGGTTTGAACAGGGAACGCAATCAGCCCCAGCATTTT
TRBJ2-7 - TRBD1 TRBV19 CATAWGDRDSYEQYF TGTGCCACTGCGTGGGGGGACAGGGATTCCTACGAGCAGTACTTC
TRBJ1-1 - - TRBV20-1 CSASRGGWLDSTEAFF TGCAGTGCTAGTAGGGGGGGGTGGTTGGATAGCACTGAAGCTTTCTTT
TRBJ1-2 - - TRBV30 CAWSVVGNNYGYTF TGTGCCTGGAGTGTAGTGGGCAATAACTATGGCTACACCTTC
TRBJ1-6 once TRBD1 TRBV30 CAWGTGGSNSPLHF TGTGCCTGGGGGACAGGCGGGTCTAATTCACCCCTCCACTTT
TRBJ2-5 - - TRBV12-3/TRBV12-4 CASWKGVGETQYF TGTGCCAGTTGGAAGGGAGTGGGGGAGACCCAGTACTTC
TRBJ1-6 - - TRBV5-1 CASSLRETSYNSPLHF TGCGCCAGCAGCTTGCGGGAGACCTCCTATAATTCACCCCTCCACTTT
TRBJ2-1 - - TRBV6-2/TRBV6-3 CASSSRRPYNEQFF TGTGCCAGCAGTTCACGTCGCCCCTACAATGAGCAGTTCTTC
TRBJ1-2 - - TRBV6-1 CASSEPGAPEGYGYTF TGTGCCAGCAGTGAACCTGGGGCACCCGAGGGCTATGGCTACACCTTC
TRBJ1-2 - TRBD1 TRBV6-4 CAAGTGTGRGYTF TGTGCCGCCGGTACAGGGACAGGGCGAGGCTACACCTTC
TRBJ1-2 few TRBD1 TRBV5-4 CASSPNRGHGGYTF TGTGCCAGCAGCCCGAACAGGGGGCACGGTGGCTACACCTTC
TRBJ2-3 - TRBD1 TRBV7-6 CASSLVAQTGINTDTQYF TGTGCCAGCAGCTTAGTGGCCCAGACAGGGATCAACACAGATACGCAGTATTTT
TRBJ2-2 - TRBD2 TRBV30 CAWNGGGTNTGELFF TGTGCCTGGAATGGGGGGGGTACGAACACCGGGGAGCTGTTTTTT
TRBJ2-2 once - TRBV29-1 CSHRGNTGELFF TGCAGCCACCGGGGGAACACCGGGGAGCTGTTTTTT
TRBJ1-2 - - TRBV4-2 CASSRALQEGYGYTF TGTGCCAGCAGCCGCGCCCTGCAAGAGGGTTATGGCTACACCTTC
TRBJ1-1 - - TRBV18 CASSLQPQGPTEAFF TGTGCCAGCTCACTTCAACCGCAGGGGCCCACTGAAGCTTTCTTT
TRBJ1-1 - - TRBV6-2/TRBV6-3 CASSFGLEAFF TGTGCCAGCAGTTTTGGGCTGGAAGCTTTCTTT
TRBJ1-4 - - TRBV3-1/TRBV3-2 CASSPTGGGMSNEKLFF TGTGCCAGCAGCCCGACGGGGGGAGGTATGAGTAATGAAAAACTGTTTTTT
TRBJ1-1 - TRBD1 TRBV7-9 CASSQRTGVTEAFF TGTGCCAGCAGCCAAAGGACAGGGGTTACTGAAGCTTTCTTT
TRBJ2-5 - - TRBV9 CASSAQDSQETQYF TGTGCCAGCAGCGCCCAGGATTCCCAAGAGACCCAGTACTTC
TRBJ1-6 - - TRBV7-6 CASSLGGTGNSPLHF TGTGCCAGCAGCTTAGGGGGGACGGGGAATTCACCCCTCCACTTT
TRBJ2-2 - - TRBV24-1 CATSERTADTGELFF TGTGCCACCAGTGAGAGGACAGCTGACACCGGGGAGCTGTTTTTT
TRBJ2-7 - TRBD2 TRBV3-1/TRBV3-2 CASSLSGPTYEQYF TGTGCCAGCAGCCTTAGCGGGCCCACCTACGAGCAGTACTTC
TRBJ2-7 - - TRBV11-2 CASSLMSTIHSYEQYF TGTGCCAGCAGCTTAATGTCCACAATTCACTCCTACGAGCAGTACTTC
TRBJ1-1 - - TRBV2 CASGLPLGNTEAFF TGTGCCAGCGGGCTCCCTTTAGGTAACACTGAAGCTTTCTTT
TRBJ2-5 - TRBD1 TRBV20-1 CSASNRGETQYF TGCAGTGCTAGTAACAGGGGAGAGACCCAGTACTTC